Listed below are T cell receptor beta chains from one sample, sequenced in a study of a mutant IDH1 vaccine in newly diagnosed glioma. These TCRs' antigens remain unknown. Assay used: immunoSEQ multiplex PCR; TCRdb lists only in-frame clones, some missing. Counted here are around 69,000 clones, roughly 86% occurring once; the ten biggest clones make up 1.5% to 2%. The source material was PBMCs, sampled from a glioma patient whose treatment included an IDH1 peptide vaccine. These receptors were collected from a man aged 25-45 years with glioma. Both conserved end residues are part of each CDR3. Each record gives: J gene, clone size, D gene, V gene, CDR3 protein, CDR3 DNA. A D gene is named only where the DNA matches it firmly. Expanded clones are given a class, and other clones once, few, many or no size at all.

J gene: TRBJ2-1; clone size: .; D gene: TRBD2; V gene: TRBV7-8; CDR3 protein: CASSSSGGGEQFF; CDR3 DNA: TGTGCCAGCAGCTCTAGCGGGGGCGGTGAGCAGTTCTTC
J gene: TRBJ1-2; clone size: once; D gene: TRBD1; V gene: TRBV4-3; CDR3 protein: CASSGYRGGYYGYTF; CDR3 DNA: TGCGCCAGCAGCGGCTACAGGGGGGGCTACTATGGCTACACCTTC
J gene: TRBJ1-2; clone size: .; D gene: .; V gene: TRBV12-5; CDR3 protein: CASGLGTEGGYTF; CDR3 DNA: TGTGCTAGTGGTTTGGGGACAGAGGGTGGCTACACCTTC
J gene: TRBJ2-1; clone size: .; D gene: .; V gene: TRBV27; CDR3 protein: CASSRGSEQFF; CDR3 DNA: TGTGCCAGCAGTCGGGGCAGTGAGCAGTTCTTC
J gene: TRBJ1-4; clone size: .; D gene: TRBD1; V gene: TRBV7-3; CDR3 protein: CASSLPGQGPNEKLFF; CDR3 DNA: TGTGCCAGCAGCTTACCGGGACAGGGACCGAATGAAAAACTGTTTTTT
J gene: TRBJ2-7; clone size: .; D gene: .; V gene: TRBV10-3; CDR3 protein: CAISESVAGAIYEQYF; CDR3 DNA: TGTGCCATCAGTGAGTCAGTTGCGGGGGCGATCTACGAGCAGTACTTC
J gene: TRBJ2-3; clone size: .; D gene: TRBD1; V gene: TRBV7-9; CDR3 protein: CASSLLTGQGETDTQYF; CDR3 DNA: TGTGCCAGCAGCCTACTCACGGGACAGGGGGAAACAGATACGCAGTATTTT
J gene: TRBJ2-6; clone size: .; D gene: .; V gene: TRBV7-9; CDR3 protein: CASRMTPGANVLTF; CDR3 DNA: TGTGCCAGCAGAATGACTCCTGGGGCCAACGTCCTGACTTTC
J gene: TRBJ1-1; clone size: .; D gene: .; V gene: TRBV7-9; CDR3 protein: CASSFGLNTEAFF; CDR3 DNA: TGTGCCAGCAGCTTTGGACTAAACACTGAAGCTTTCTTT
J gene: TRBJ2-4; clone size: .; D gene: .; V gene: TRBV28; CDR3 protein: CASSAPGLRAKNIQYF; CDR3 DNA: TGTGCCAGCAGTGCGCCGGGGTTGAGAGCCAAAAACATTCAGTACTTC
J gene: TRBJ2-5; clone size: .; D gene: TRBD2; V gene: TRBV30; CDR3 protein: CAWKVAGGETQYF; CDR3 DNA: TGTGCCTGGAAGGTGGCGGGGGGGGAGACCCAGTACTTC
J gene: TRBJ2-7; clone size: .; D gene: TRBD2; V gene: TRBV11-2; CDR3 protein: CASSSSGRPREQYF; CDR3 DNA: TGTGCCAGCAGCTCTAGCGGGAGGCCTCGCGAGCAGTACTTC
J gene: TRBJ1-3; clone size: once; D gene: .; V gene: TRBV6-1; CDR3 protein: CASTTSGNTIYF; CDR3 DNA: TGTGCCAGCACCACCAGCGGAAACACCATATATTTT
J gene: TRBJ2-1; clone size: .; D gene: .; V gene: TRBV7-7; CDR3 protein: CASSWRLANEQFF; CDR3 DNA: TGTGCCAGCAGCTGGCGACTGGCGAATGAGCAGTTCTTC
J gene: TRBJ1-1; clone size: once; D gene: .; V gene: TRBV6-6; CDR3 protein: CASNTGSEAFF; CDR3 DNA: TGTGCCAGCAACACAGGCAGTGAAGCTTTCTTT
J gene: TRBJ1-5; clone size: .; D gene: .; V gene: TRBV7-2; CDR3 protein: CASSLGPLTSYQPQHF; CDR3 DNA: TGTGCCAGCAGCTTAGGGCCCCTCACTTCCTATCAGCCCCAGCATTTT
J gene: TRBJ2-2; clone size: .; D gene: .; V gene: TRBV19; CDR3 protein: CASSFRETNTGELFF; CDR3 DNA: TGTGCCAGTAGTTTCCGGGAGACGAACACCGGGGAGCTGTTTTTT
J gene: TRBJ2-1; clone size: once; D gene: TRBD2; V gene: TRBV28; CDR3 protein: CASSLGGSSYNEQFF; CDR3 DNA: TGTGCCAGCAGTTTGGGAGGGTCGTCCTACAATGAGCAGTTCTTC
J gene: TRBJ1-6; clone size: .; D gene: .; V gene: TRBV18; CDR3 protein: CASSVDRLSSPLHF; CDR3 DNA: TGTGCCAGCTCAGTAGACAGGCTATCATCACCCCTCCACTTT
J gene: TRBJ1-5; clone size: .; D gene: .; V gene: TRBV7-6; CDR3 protein: CASSLTYNQPQHF; CDR3 DNA: TGTGCCAGCAGCCTGACATACAATCAGCCCCAGCATTTT
J gene: TRBJ2-6; clone size: .; D gene: TRBD1; V gene: TRBV19; CDR3 protein: CASRRTGGANVLTF; CDR3 DNA: TGTGCCAGTAGGCGGACAGGCGGGGCCAACGTCCTGACTTTC
J gene: TRBJ2-7; clone size: .; D gene: .; V gene: TRBV6-1; CDR3 protein: CASNRWGYEQYF; CDR3 DNA: TGTGCCAGCAACAGATGGGGCTACGAGCAGTACTTC
J gene: TRBJ1-2; clone size: .; D gene: .; V gene: TRBV29-1; CDR3 protein: CSVEGQIYGYTF; CDR3 DNA: TGCAGCGTTGAAGGACAGATCTATGGCTACACCTTC